The text below deals with one TCR beta chain. Authors' analysis steps: Reference gene primer amplification gave estimated nucleated cell counts. Sequenced by immunoSEQ multiplex PCR; TCRdb stores in-frame clones only, minus some. D and trimming were read from the DNA, whereas the V and J calls and clone size are those reported in that table. The sample has about 270,000 clones; approximately 90% are singletons. Participants, about 18 to 90 years old, spanned under 30 US areas. Categorization into cohorts depended on clinical history that participants reported. The data were obtained in a study of blood T cell repertoires in COVID-19. Overall study: The United States, Italy and Spain were the sources of the acute and convalescent COVID-19 samples.

The germline V gene encodes CDR1 SGDLS and CDR2 YYNGEE. The V and J ends lost 2 bases and 0 bases respectively, with 6 bases between them. This CDR3 is 15 amino acids long. The specimen was PBMCs or T cells enriched from blood (not recorded which). The gene calls are TRBV9 and TRBJ2-6, with TRBD2 as a possible D gene (6 bases). The clonotype originates from a man aged 35 to 55 who had been exposed to COVID-19. CDR3 in DNA: TGTGCCAGCAGCGTTAGCGGCTCTGGGGCCAACGTCCTGACTTTC. Translating it yields CASSVSGSGANVLTF.